This passage covers 24 T cell receptor beta chains from one sample sequenced in a study of memory CD4+ T cells and cytomegalovirus serostatus. The sort gate was single viable CD3+CD4+CD8-CD45RO+ cells for memory CD4+ T cells. Using immunoSEQ multiplex PCR, the repertoire was profiled, and TCRdb retains in-frame clones only, with some absent. The sample holds around 62,000 clones; about 76% are singletons and the top ten take 4% to 5%. Sequencing was done on a sample of memory CD4+ T cells from blood. Receptors originate from an adult in good health and CMV-seropositive.

The chain links TRBV7-8 to TRBJ1-2; 7 bases line up with TRBD1. The CDR3 contains 16 residues. The V gene's germline CDR1 is SGHVS and CDR2 FQNEAQ. Trimming cost V 3 bases and J 2 bases; bases outside gene matches: 9. The CDR3 loop reads CASSFSLGQANYGYTF. The CDR3 DNA sequence: TGTGCCAGCAGCTTTTCATTAGGACAGGCCAACTATGGCTACACCTTC.

CDR3 nucleotide sequence: TGTGCCAGAGACAGGGGATGGGAGACCCAGTACTTC. This codes for CARDRGWETQYF. The chain links TRBV6-1 to TRBJ2-5; TRBD1 aligns across 8 bases. This CDR3 is built from 12 residues. Germline lookup yields CDR1 MNHNS and CDR2 SASEGT. Trimming removed 9 bases from V and 5 bases from J; junction bases left unmatched: 5.

The chain has TRBV2 and TRBJ2-3; D call uncertain. Per germline, CDR1 SNHLY and CDR2 FYNNEI. This CDR3 has 12 residues. Trimming cost V 5 bases and J 3 bases, with 6 bases left between them. The CDR3 is CASSSSTDTQYF. The CDR3 bases are TGTGCCAGCAGTTCCAGTACAGATACGCAGTATTTT.

Regarding this clone: The junction and the germline gene differ at one end; a read error may be behind it. The rearrangement links TRBV20-1 to TRBJ2-3; unclear D gene. From germline, CDR1 is DFQATT and CDR2 SNEGSKA (reference sequence). This CDR3 is 10 amino acids long. CDR3 bases: TGCAGTGCTAGAGACCATAGCAGCGCCTTT. Its protein product is CSARDHSSAF.

This clone was detected a few times. The chain has TRBV7-2 and TRBJ1-5, with D perhaps TRBD1 (5 bases). Germline CDR1 SGHTA, CDR2 FQGNSA. V lost 5 bases to trimming and J lost 0 bases, with 11 bases between them. This CDR3 contains 15 residues. CDR3 nucleotide sequence: TGTGCCAGCAGCCCAAGGGGATTTAGCAATCAGCCCCAGCATTTT. Translating it yields CASSPRGFSNQPQHF.

This chain links TRBV6-4 with TRBJ2-3; D not resolved. V was shortened by 4 bases and J by 6 bases, with 14 bases between the two germline ends. This CDR3 comprises 14 residues. Germline CDR1 MRHNA, CDR2 SNTAGT. CDR3 bases: TGTGCCAGCAGTGTAAACCCTGCGACCGATACGCAGTATTTT. It yields the protein CASSVNPATDTQYF.

V usage is TRBV28 and J usage is TRBJ1-2; 12 nucleotides agree with TRBD1. This CDR3 is 15 amino acids long. CDR1 and CDR2 from the germline V gene are MDHEN and SYDVKM. With 5 bases clipped from V and 8 bases from J, the junction kept 9 bases outside the gene matches. The CDR3 coding sequence is TGTGCCAGCAGTGGTCCGGGACAGGGGGCGCGGGGCTACACCTTC. Translated: CASSGPGQGARGYTF.

This sequence joins TRBV18 and TRBJ2-1; 7 bases fit TRBD2. V lost 6 bases to trimming and J lost 9 bases; unmatched junction nucleotides: 20. The length of the CDR3 is 17 residues. In germline, CDR1 is KGHSH, CDR2 LQKENI. The CDR3 region has the DNA TGTGCCAGCTCCCCCCGACTAGCTAGCGGCTACATGAGTGAGCAGTTCTTC. Translating it yields CASSPRLASGYMSEQFF.

The DNA of the CDR3 is TGTGCCAGCAGCCAAGATATTAGGGCATACTACACCTTC. Protein sequence: CASSQDIRAYYTF. The chain couples TRBV4-2 to TRBJ1-2, with D uncertain. The CDR3 is 13 residues long. Germline V lookup: CDR1 LGHNA, CDR2 YNFKEQ. V was shortened by 0 bases and J by 10 bases, with 12 bases between the two germline ends.

Only a few counts were recorded for this clone. V gene TRBV30 combines with J gene TRBJ1-1, with D uncertain. The CDR3 covers 13 residues. CDR1 and CDR2 (germline): GTSNPN, SVGIG (reference sequence). The V end lost 2 bases, the J end lost 5 bases, and 12 bases lay between the germline ends. The CDR3 DNA reads TGTGCCTGGAGTAGGGAAAGTTGGACTGAAGCTTTCTTT. Encoded protein: CAWSRESWTEAFF. The complete variable domain, with remaining parts taken from reference TRBV30 and TRBJ1-1, reads SQTIHQWPATLVQPVGSPLSLECTVEGTSNPNLYWYRQAAGRGLQLLFYSVGIGQISSEVPQNLSASRPQDRQFILSSKKLLLSDSGFYLCAWSRESWTEAFFGQGTRLTVV.

This clone has a count of ten or more. The CDR3 protein is CASRPTGGDQPQHF. CDR3 sequence (DNA): TGTGCCAGCAGACCTACAGGGGGCGATCAGCCCCAGCATTTT. The V gene is TRBV6-6, the J gene TRBJ1-5; 9 positions agree with TRBD1. Germline V gene data show CDR1 as MNHNY and CDR2 as SVGAGI (reference sequence). The CDR3 is 14 amino acids. The V gene end was trimmed by 6 bases and the J gene end by 5 bases; junction bases not matched to a gene: 5.

This clone was counted a few times. V usage is TRBV28 and J usage is TRBJ1-6; D is uncertain. V was trimmed by 2 bases and J by 9 bases, leaving 5 bases between them. In germline, CDR1 is MDHEN, CDR2 SYDVKM. The CDR3 loop spans 12 amino acids. The CDR3 sequence: CASSLRVSPLHF. Written as DNA, the CDR3 is TGTGCCAGCAGTTTACGGGTTTCACCCCTCCACTTT.

The chain has TRBV7-9 and TRBJ2-5; D is possibly TRBD2 (7 bases). Germline CDR1 is SEHNR and CDR2 is FQNEAQ (reference sequence). This CDR3 comprises 17 residues. Trimming removed 4 bases at V and 5 bases at J, with 23 bases between. This chain's CDR3 is CASSSNLAALRGETQYF. The CDR3, as DNA: TGTGCCAGCAGCTCTAACCTAGCGGCACTAAGGGGGGAGACCCAGTACTTC.

This clone appeared once. This chain links TRBV6-5 with TRBJ1-2; perhaps TRBD1 as D (6 bases). CDR1 is MNHEY, CDR2 SVGAGI, per germline. Between the trimmed V and J ends, which lost 6 bases and 10 bases, there was a span of 24 bases. The CDR3 length is 15 residues. The CDR3, as DNA: TGTGCCAGCAGCAGGAACCTTGGCAGGGGTAGCGACTACACCTTC. This sequence encodes CASSRNLGRGSDYTF.

The rearrangement uses TRBV7-3 and TRBJ2-2; D gene uncertain. The V gene lost 3 bases and the J gene lost 0 bases, with 8 bases spanning the gap. Germline assignment: CDR1 SGHTA and CDR2 FQGTGA. This CDR3 contains 15 residues. In DNA, the CDR3 is TGTGCCAGCAGCTTTGGACCGGCGAACACCGGGGAGCTGTTTTTT. Translating gives CASSFGPANTGELFF.

The J gene is TRBJ2-7, the V gene TRBV28; 9 nucleotides line up with TRBD1. The CDR3 is made up of 16 amino acids. Germline CDR1 reads MDHEN; CDR2 reads SYDVKM. V was pared by 4 bases and J by 6 bases, with 13 bases of the junction left unmatched. The CDR3 sequence is CASSSLRDRVSCEQYF. CDR3 nucleotides: TGTGCCAGCAGTTCTCTCCGGGACAGGGTAAGCTGCGAGCAGTACTTC.

CDR3 in amino acids: CASSPGAWVQPQHF. The CDR3 region has the DNA TGTGCCAGCAGCCCCGGGGCTTGGGTTCAGCCCCAGCATTTT. V is TRBV7-9 and J is TRBJ1-5; D might be TRBD1 (5 bases). Per the germline V gene, CDR1 is SEHNR and CDR2 is FQNEAQ (reference sequence). This CDR3 spans 14 amino acids. Deletions cut 5 bases from V and 6 bases from J, with 14 bases between.

The rearrangement links TRBV28 to TRBJ1-2; 7 bases are shared with TRBD1. Losses at the gene ends were 4 bases for V and 5 bases for J; bases not matched to a gene: 13. The CDR3 consists of 16 residues. CDR1 and CDR2 from the germline V gene are MDHEN and SYDVKM. The CDR3 is CASSSQGGVTSYGYTF. DNA of the CDR3: TGTGCCAGCAGTTCCCAGGGGGGGGTTACTAGTTATGGCTACACCTTC.

The rearrangement joins TRBV29-1 to TRBJ2-3; D is perhaps TRBD1 (5 bases). Deletions cut 8 bases from V and 2 bases from J, with 14 bases between. The CDR3 covers 13 residues. Germline-derived CDR1 and CDR2 are SQVTM and ANQGSEA. The CDR3 DNA follows: TGCAGCTCGCGACAGAGATTCACAGATACGCAGTATTTT. Amino acid sequence: CSSRQRFTDTQYF.

The chain couples TRBV20-1 to TRBJ2-1; D is ambiguous. From germline, CDR1 is DFQATT and CDR2 SNEGSKA (reference sequence). The V end lost 2 bases, the J end lost 5 bases, and 4 bases lay between the germline ends. CDR3 length: 11 amino acids. CDR3 in amino acids: CSARQDNEQFF. CDR3 sequence (DNA): TGCAGTGCTAGACAGGACAATGAGCAGTTCTTC.

The chain employs TRBV29-1 and TRBJ2-7, with unresolved D. Trimming stripped 8 bases from V and 0 bases from J, with 8 bases between. The CDR3 extends over 11 amino acids. Germline-derived CDR1 and CDR2 are SQVTM and ANQGSEA. The CDR3 sequence is CSFRDSYEQYF. CDR3 sequence (DNA): TGCAGCTTTAGGGACTCCTACGAGCAGTACTTC.

V and J are TRBV2 and TRBJ2-1; 7 nucleotides line up with TRBD2. The trim removed 0 bases at V and 9 bases at J, leaving 5 bases unmatched. This CDR3 has 14 amino acids. In germline, CDR1 is SNHLY, CDR2 FYNNEI. The CDR3 DNA sequence: TGTGCCAGCAGTGAAGCGCGGGGGTTGAGTGAGCAGTTCTTC. Translating it yields CASSEARGLSEQFF. Complete variable domain (other parts from reference TRBV2 and TRBJ2-1): EPEVTQTPSHQVTQMGQEVILRCVPISNHLYFYWYRQILGQKVEFLVSFYNNEISEKSEIFDDQFSVERPDGSNFTLKIRSTKLEDSAMYFCASSEARGLSEQFFGPGTRLTVL.

The rearrangement uses TRBV7-9 and TRBJ2-7; D is perhaps TRBD1 (6 bases). Deletions cut 5 bases from V and 3 bases from J, with 20 bases between. CDR1 is SEHNR, CDR2 FQNEAQ, per germline (reference sequence). There are 16 residues in the CDR3. CDR3: CASSTTTGSQGYEQYF. The CDR3 DNA sequence: TGTGCCAGCAGCACTACTACAGGGTCTCAAGGCTACGAGCAGTACTTC. Full variable domain (missing parts from reference TRBV7-9 and TRBJ2-7): DTGVSQNPRHKITKRGQNVTFRCDPISEHNRLYWYRQTLGQGPEFLTYFQNEAQLEKSRLLSDRFSAERPKGSFSTLEIQRTEQGDSAMYLCASSTTTGSQGYEQYFGPGTRLTVT.

The chain joins TRBV6-4 to TRBJ2-3; unclear D gene. Germline lookup yields CDR1 MRHNA and CDR2 SNTAGT. CDR3 length: 15 residues. V was shortened by 4 bases and J by 0 bases, with 11 bases between the two germline ends. CDR3 coding DNA: TGTGCCAGCAGTGCTCGGACCTCTAGCACAGATACGCAGTATTTT. It yields the protein CASSARTSSTDTQYF.